The clone carrying this T cell receptor beta chain was observed a few times. Its specificity is not known. This record comes from a study of vaccination and CD4 T cells after COVID-19. Cultured CD4+ T-cell DNA underwent Oncomine TCR Beta short-read sequencing. It was cultured CD4+ T cells from which genomic DNA was extracted. TCRdb reprocessed the PCR reads via MiXCR and lists one record per CDR3 protein. The sample has around 23,000 distinct CDR3 sequences; less than 35% are singletons. Study outcomes and limitations: Median 86.3% of reactive clones detected in convalescent patients emerged only post-vaccination.

The time point here: late sampling 161 to 241 days after vaccination in three convalescent patients. Indicated treatment: roughly 10-day PBMC culture with coronavirus spike peptide pools or control peptides (ViraFEST assay). J was trimmed by 2 bases and V by 1 base; bases with no gene match: 6. The CDR3 runs to 16 residues. In germline, CDR1 is LNHNV, CDR2 YYDKDF (reference sequence). This clonotype was obtained from a human donor who had recovered from COVID-19. The rearrangement uses TRBV15 and TRBJ2-7, with 9 bases fitting TRBD2. Specimen: CD4+ T cells from blood, cultured in vitro, collected about 7 months after SARS-CoV-2 vaccination. CDR3 coding DNA: TGTGCCACCAGCAGAGGGGGCGGGAGGGCCACCTACGAGCAGTACTTC. This sequence encodes CATSRGGGRATYEQYF.